This T cell receptor beta chain came from a study of CD8 T cells in ankylosing spondylitis. The sample holds a few counts of this clonotype. The antigen remains undetermined. Losses at the gene ends were 0 bases for V and 7 bases for J; bases not matched to a gene: 7. This CDR3 has 17 amino acids. Germline values: CDR1 KGHDR, CDR2 SFDVKD. A quantitative 5'-RACE method, one with molecular barcodes, was used to make TCR beta libraries. TCRdb itself ran the 5' RACE reads through MiXCR, one entry per CDR3 protein. The table records more than 650,000 distinct CDR3 sequences, approximately 12% of them present only once. Broader study findings: Made up of about eight highly homologous variants, a TCR beta motif appeared characteristic of ankylosing spondylitis blood. Disease-associated clones were reportedly significantly overrepresented in matched ankylosing spondylitis synovial fluid. Past research had described some motif variants in reactive arthritis synovial fluid and blood.

The receptor was derived from a male donor with ankylosing spondylitis. The chain combines TRBV24-1 with TRBJ2-1; 11 nucleotides line up with TRBD2. Source material: blood, either unsorted or a sorted T cell fraction (not recorded which). The CDR3 sequence is CATSDLRSLAGANEQFF. DNA for the CDR3: TGTGCCACCAGTGATTTGCGGTCACTAGCGGGAGCGAATGAGCAGTTCTTC.